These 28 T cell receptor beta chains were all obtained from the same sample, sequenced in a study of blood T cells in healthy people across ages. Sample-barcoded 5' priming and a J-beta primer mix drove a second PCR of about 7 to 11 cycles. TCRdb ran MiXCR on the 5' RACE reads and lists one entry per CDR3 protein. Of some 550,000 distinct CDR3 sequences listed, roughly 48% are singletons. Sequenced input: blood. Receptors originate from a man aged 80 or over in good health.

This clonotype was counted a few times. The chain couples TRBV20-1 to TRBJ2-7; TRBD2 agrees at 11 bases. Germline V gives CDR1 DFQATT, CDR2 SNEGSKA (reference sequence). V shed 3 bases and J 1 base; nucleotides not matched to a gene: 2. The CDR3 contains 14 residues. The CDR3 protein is CSASRLAGSYEQYF. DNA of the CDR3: TGCAGTGCTAGCCGACTAGCGGGATCCTACGAGCAGTACTTC.

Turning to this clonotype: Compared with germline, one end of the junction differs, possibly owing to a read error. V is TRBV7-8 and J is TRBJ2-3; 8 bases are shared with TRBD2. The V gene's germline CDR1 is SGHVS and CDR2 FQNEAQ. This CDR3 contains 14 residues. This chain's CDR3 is CASRLAGLADTQYF. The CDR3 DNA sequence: TGTGCCAGCAGGTTAGCGGGACTGGCAGATACGCAGTATTTT.

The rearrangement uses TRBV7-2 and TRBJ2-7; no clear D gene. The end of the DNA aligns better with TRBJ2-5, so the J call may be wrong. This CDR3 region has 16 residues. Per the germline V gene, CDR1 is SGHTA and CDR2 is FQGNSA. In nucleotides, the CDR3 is TGTGCCAGCAGCTTAAGTCTAAACTTGGACCAAGAGACCCAGTACTTC. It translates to CASSLSLNLDQETQYF.

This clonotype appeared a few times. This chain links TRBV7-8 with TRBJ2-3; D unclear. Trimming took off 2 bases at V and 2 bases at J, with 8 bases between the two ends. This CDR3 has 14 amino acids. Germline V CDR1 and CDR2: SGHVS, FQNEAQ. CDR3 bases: TGTGCCAGCAGCTTACAACTGAACACAGATACGCAGTATTTT. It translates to CASSLQLNTDTQYF.

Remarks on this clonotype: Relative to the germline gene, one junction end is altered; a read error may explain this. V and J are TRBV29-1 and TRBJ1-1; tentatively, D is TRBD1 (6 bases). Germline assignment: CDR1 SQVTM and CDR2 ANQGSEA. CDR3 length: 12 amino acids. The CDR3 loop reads CSVGSGDTGAFF. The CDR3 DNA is TGCAGCGTCGGCAGCGGGGACACTGGAGCTTTCTTT.

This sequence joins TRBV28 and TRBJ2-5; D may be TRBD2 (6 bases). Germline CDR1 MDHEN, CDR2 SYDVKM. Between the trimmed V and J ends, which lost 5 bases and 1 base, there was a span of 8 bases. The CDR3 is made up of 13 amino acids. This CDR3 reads CASSIAVQETQYF. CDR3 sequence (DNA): TGTGCCAGCAGTATAGCGGTCCAAGAGACCCAGTACTTC.

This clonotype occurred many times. The CDR3 DNA follows: TGCAGCGTTGAGGGCGGAGGCAATGAGCAGTTCTTC. Protein: CSVEGGGNEQFF. This rearrangement joins TRBV29-1 to TRBJ2-1; a weak D match, TRBD2 (5 bases). The CDR3 consists of 12 residues. Deletions cut 3 bases from V and 6 bases from J, with 9 bases between. Germline V CDR1 and CDR2: SQVTM, ANQGSEA.

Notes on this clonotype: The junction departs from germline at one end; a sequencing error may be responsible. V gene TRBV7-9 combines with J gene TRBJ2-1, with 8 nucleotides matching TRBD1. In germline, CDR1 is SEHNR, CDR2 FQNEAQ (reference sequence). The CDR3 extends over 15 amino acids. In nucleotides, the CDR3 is TGTGCCAGCAGCTCGACCGGGACAGGAGACTCGGAGCAGTTATTC. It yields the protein CASSSTGTGDSEQLF.

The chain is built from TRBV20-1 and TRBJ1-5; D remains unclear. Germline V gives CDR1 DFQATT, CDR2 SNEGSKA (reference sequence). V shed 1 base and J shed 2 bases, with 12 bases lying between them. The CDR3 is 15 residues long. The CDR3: CSARGTLLGNQPQHF. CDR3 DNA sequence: TGCAGTGCTAGAGGTACCCTACTCGGCAATCAGCCCCAGCATTTT.

The DNA for the CDR3 is TGTGCCAGCAGCTCCCCTTATCGGGGGGCAGAAGTCTATGGCTACACCTTC. Translating gives CASSSPYRGAEVYGYTF. The V and J genes are TRBV5-6 and TRBJ1-2, with a weak D call TRBD1 (6 bases). The CDR3 is 17 amino acids. Trimming shortened V by 3 bases and J by 4 bases, and 22 bases separated the two germline ends. Germline V lookup: CDR1 SGHDT, CDR2 YYEEEE.

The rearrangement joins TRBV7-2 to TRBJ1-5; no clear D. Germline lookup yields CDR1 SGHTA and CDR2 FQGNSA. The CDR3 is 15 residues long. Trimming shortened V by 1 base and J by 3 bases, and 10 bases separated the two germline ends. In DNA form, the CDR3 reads TGTGCCAGCAGCTTAGGGGGTGCAAACAATCAGCCCCAGCATTTT. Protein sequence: CASSLGGANNQPQHF.

In DNA, the CDR3 is TGCAGTGCTAGTGCCACGGACGAGACCCAGTACTTC. This sequence encodes CSASATDETQYF. This chain links TRBV20-1 with TRBJ2-5; D not certain. The CDR3 is made up of 12 amino acids. The germline CDR1 and CDR2 sequences are DFQATT and SNEGSKA (reference sequence). V lost 3 bases, J lost 5 bases, and 10 bases lay in between.

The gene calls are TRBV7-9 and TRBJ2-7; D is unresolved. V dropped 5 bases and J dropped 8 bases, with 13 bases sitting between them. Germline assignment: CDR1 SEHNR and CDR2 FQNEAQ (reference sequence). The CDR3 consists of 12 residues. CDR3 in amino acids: CASSRDTFQQYF. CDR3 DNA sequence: TGTGCCAGCAGCCGCGACACTTTCCAGCAGTACTTC.

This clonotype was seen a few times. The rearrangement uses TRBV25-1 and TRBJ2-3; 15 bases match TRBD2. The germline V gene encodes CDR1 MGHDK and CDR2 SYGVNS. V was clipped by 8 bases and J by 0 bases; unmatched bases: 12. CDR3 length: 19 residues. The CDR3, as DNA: TGTGCCAGCGCAACCGGGACTAGCGGGAGGTGGTTAAGCACAGATACGCAGTATTTT. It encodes CASATGTSGRWLSTDTQYF.

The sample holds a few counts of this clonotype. DNA for the CDR3: TGTGCCAGCAGTGAAGGGTTAGAGCAGTTCTTC. Translated: CASSEGLEQFF. The V gene is TRBV6-4, the J gene TRBJ2-1; D ambiguous. The V end lost 3 bases, the J end lost 10 bases, and 7 bases lay between the germline ends. The CDR3 is 11 amino acids. Germline-derived CDR1 and CDR2 are MRHNA and SNTAGT.

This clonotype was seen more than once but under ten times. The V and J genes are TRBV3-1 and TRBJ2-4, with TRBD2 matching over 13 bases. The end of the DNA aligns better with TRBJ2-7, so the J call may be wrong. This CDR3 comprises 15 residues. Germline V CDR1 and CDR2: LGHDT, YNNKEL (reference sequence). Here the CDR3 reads CASSRGTSGDYEQYF. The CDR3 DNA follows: TGTGCCAGCAGCCGAGGGACTAGCGGGGACTACGAGCAGTACTTC.

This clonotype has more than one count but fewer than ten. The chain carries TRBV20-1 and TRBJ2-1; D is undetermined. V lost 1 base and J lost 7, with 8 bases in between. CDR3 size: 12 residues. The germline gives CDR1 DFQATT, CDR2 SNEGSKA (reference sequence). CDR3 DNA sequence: TGCAGTGCTAGAGTAGGGTGGAATGAGCAGTTCTTC. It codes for CSARVGWNEQFF.

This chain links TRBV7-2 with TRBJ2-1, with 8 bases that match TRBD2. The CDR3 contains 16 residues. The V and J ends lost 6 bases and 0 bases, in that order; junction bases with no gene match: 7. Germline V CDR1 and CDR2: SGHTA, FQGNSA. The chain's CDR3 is CASRASGPSSYNEQFF. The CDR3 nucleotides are TGTGCCAGCAGGGCTAGCGGGCCGAGCTCCTACAATGAGCAGTTCTTC.

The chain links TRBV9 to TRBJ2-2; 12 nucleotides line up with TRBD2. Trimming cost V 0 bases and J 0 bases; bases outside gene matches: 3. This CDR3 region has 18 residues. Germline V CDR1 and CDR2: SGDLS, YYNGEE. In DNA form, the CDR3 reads TGTGCCAGCAGCGTAGGACTAGCGGGGGCGACGAACACCGGGGAGCTGTTTTTT. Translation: CASSVGLAGATNTGELFF. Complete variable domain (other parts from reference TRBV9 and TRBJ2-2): DSGVTQTPKHLITATGQRVTLRCSPRSGDLSVYWYQQSLDQGLQFLIQYYNGEERAKGNILERFSAQQFPDLHSELNLSSLELGDSALYFCASSVGLAGATNTGELFFGEGSRLTVL.

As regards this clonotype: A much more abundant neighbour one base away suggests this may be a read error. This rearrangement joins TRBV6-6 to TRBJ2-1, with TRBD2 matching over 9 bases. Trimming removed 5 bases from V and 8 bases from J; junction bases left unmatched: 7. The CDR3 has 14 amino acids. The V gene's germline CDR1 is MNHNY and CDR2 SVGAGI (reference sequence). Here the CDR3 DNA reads TGTGCCAGCAGTACAGGGACTAGCCACGATGAGCAGTTCTTC. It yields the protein CASSTGTSHDEQFF.

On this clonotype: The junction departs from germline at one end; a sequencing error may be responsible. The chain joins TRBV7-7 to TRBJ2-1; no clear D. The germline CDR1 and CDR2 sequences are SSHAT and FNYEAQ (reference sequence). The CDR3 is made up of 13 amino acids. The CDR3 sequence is CASSRSGYNEQFF. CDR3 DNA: TGTGCTAGCAGCCGCAGTGGGTACAATGAGCAGTTCTTC.

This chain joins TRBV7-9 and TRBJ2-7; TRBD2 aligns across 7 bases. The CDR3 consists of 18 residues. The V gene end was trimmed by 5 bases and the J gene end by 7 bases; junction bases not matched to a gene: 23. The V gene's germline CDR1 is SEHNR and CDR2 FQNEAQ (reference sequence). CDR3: CASSPTRTGLVLYLEQYF. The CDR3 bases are TGTGCCAGCAGCCCGACCCGGACCGGACTAGTCCTGTACCTTGAGCAGTACTTC.

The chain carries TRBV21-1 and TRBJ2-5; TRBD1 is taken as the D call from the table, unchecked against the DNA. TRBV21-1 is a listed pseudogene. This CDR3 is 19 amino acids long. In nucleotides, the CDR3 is TGTGCCAGCAGCACCCCGGCACGTCAAATGGGGAAGACAAAAGAGACCCAGTACTTC. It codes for CASSTPARQMGKTKETQYF.

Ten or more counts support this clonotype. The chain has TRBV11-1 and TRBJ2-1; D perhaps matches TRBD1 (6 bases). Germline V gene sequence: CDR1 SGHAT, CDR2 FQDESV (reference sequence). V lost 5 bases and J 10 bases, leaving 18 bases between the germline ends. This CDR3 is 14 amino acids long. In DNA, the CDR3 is TGTGCCAGCAGCCAGGGACACGGGAATCAAGAGCAGTTCTTC. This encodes CASSQGHGNQEQFF.

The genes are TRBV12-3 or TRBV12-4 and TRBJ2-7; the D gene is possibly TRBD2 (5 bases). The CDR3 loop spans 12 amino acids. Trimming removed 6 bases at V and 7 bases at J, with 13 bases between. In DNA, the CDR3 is TGTGCCAGCAGATTATCGGGGAATGAGCAGTACTTC. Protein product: CASRLSGNEQYF.

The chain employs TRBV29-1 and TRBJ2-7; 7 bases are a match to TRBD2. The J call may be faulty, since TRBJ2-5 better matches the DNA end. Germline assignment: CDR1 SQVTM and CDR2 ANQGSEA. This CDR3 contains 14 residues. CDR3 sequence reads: CSVESRGVRETQYF. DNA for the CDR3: TGCAGCGTTGAAAGTCGGGGGGTGAGGGAGACCCAGTACTTC.

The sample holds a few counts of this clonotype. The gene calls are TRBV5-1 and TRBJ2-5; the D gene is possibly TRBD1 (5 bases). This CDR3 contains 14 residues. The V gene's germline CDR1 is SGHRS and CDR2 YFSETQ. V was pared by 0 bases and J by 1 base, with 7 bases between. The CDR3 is CASSLGQLQETQYF. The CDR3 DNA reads TGCGCCAGCAGCTTGGGACAGCTCCAAGAGACCCAGTACTTC.

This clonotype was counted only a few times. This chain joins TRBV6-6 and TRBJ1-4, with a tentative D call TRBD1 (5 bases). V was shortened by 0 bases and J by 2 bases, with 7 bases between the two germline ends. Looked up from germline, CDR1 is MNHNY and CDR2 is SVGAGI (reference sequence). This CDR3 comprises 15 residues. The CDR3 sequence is CASSYSRGTNEKLFF. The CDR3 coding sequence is TGTGCCAGCAGTTACTCGAGGGGCACTAATGAAAAACTGTTTTTT.